These T cell receptor beta chains were read from a single sample in a study of OX40 agonist ivuxolimab in advanced cancers. Method: immunoSEQ multiplex PCR; TCRdb's copy keeps in-frame clones and lacks some. Among about 100,000 clones listed, about 91% were seen once. The sample here was CD4+ or CD8+ T cells sorted from blood, taken in a trial of the OX40 agonist ivuxolimab. Receptors originate from an adult with an advanced solid tumor such as melanoma, head and neck, liver or kidney cancer. The CDR3 runs from the conserved cysteine through the conserved F or W. A D gene is named only where the DNA matches it firmly.

j_call d_call v_call cdr3_nt cdr3_aa
TRBJ2-2 NA TRBV7-2 TGTGCCAGCAGGATGACAGTCAACACCGGGGAGCTGTTTTTT CASRMTVNTGELFF
TRBJ1-5 TRBD1 TRBV7-9 TGTGCCAGCAGCTCTAACCCGACCGACAGGGGGCGAAATCAGCCCCAGCATTTT CASSSNPTDRGRNQPQHF
TRBJ2-1 TRBD2 TRBV5-1 TGCGCCAGCAGCGCACCCGGTGGGACTAGCGGGGGAAGCTCCTACAATGAGCAGTTCTTC CASSAPGGTSGGSSYNEQFF
TRBJ1-1 TRBD1 TRBV5-1 TGCGCCAGCAGCCTCCGGACAGGGAACACTGAAGCTTTCTTT CASSLRTGNTEAFF
TRBJ2-1 TRBD2 TRBV27 TGTGCCAGCAGTTTAAGCTCTAGCGGGAGTGTCTACAATGAGCAGTTCTTC CASSLSSSGSVYNEQFF
TRBJ1-4 NA TRBV6-5 TGTGCCAGCAGGGCGGGGAGTGAAAAACTGTTTTTT CASRAGSEKLFF
TRBJ2-2 TRBD1 TRBV9 TGTGCCAGCAGCACGTGGACAGGAGCCTTCCTCACCGGGGAGCTGTTTTTT CASSTWTGAFLTGELFF
TRBJ1-1 NA TRBV11-2 TGTGCCAGCAGCTTAGGGTCGGGGGCGAGGACTGAAGCTTTCTTT CASSLGSGARTEAFF
TRBJ1-6 NA TRBV6-5 TGTGCCAGCAGTGGACACGGCGCGGGTAGGACCCTCCACTTT CASSGHGAGRTLHF
TRBJ2-5 NA TRBV21-1 TGTGCCAGCAGCCTAGACACAGGGAATCAAGAGACCCAGTACTTC CASSLDTGNQETQYF
TRBJ1-1 NA TRBV7-9 TGTGCCAGCAGCTTAGAAGTGGACACTGAAGCTTTCTTT CASSLEVDTEAFF
TRBJ2-1 TRBD2 TRBV9 TGTGCCAGCAGCGAGCGGGACCTTAGCTCCTACAATGAGCAGTTCTTC CASSERDLSSYNEQFF
TRBJ1-5 NA TRBV30 TGTGCCTGGAGATCGAAGGGTGGCCAGCCCCAGCATTTT CAWRSKGGQPQHF
TRBJ1-1 NA TRBV28 TGTGCCAGCATCAGCGGGCAGTGGGATACTGAAGCTTTCTTT CASISGQWDTEAFF
TRBJ1-1 TRBD1 TRBV29-1 TGCAGCGTTTGGAGGGACAGGGGGCCACTTGAAGCTTTCTTT CSVWRDRGPLEAFF
TRBJ2-7 TRBD1 TRBV11-1 TGTGCCAGCAGCCGGACAGGGACTCCCTACGAGCAGTACTTC CASSRTGTPYEQYF
TRBJ2-1 TRBD1 TRBV5-1 TGCGCCAGCAGCTTGGGGGACAGGTACAATGAGCAGTTCTTC CASSLGDRYNEQFF
TRBJ1-2 NA TRBV6-1 TGTGCCAGCAGTGGATACAGGGCCGCGGATGGCTACACCTTC CASSGYRAADGYTF
TRBJ2-2 NA TRBV28 TGTGCCAGCAGTCGCAGCGACAGTGTTAGCACCGGGGAGCTGTTTTTT CASSRSDSVSTGELFF
TRBJ2-7 NA TRBV28 TGTGCCAGCAGTTTTTGGAGGGAACCGACCCCCTACGAGCAGTACTTC CASSFWREPTPYEQYF
TRBJ2-7 TRBD1 TRBV5-6 TGTGCCAGCAGCTACGGACAGGCCGAATCCTACGAGCAGTACTTC CASSYGQAESYEQYF
TRBJ1-1 NA TRBV29-1 TGCAGCGTCGACCGGGACACCAACACTGAAGCTTTCTTT CSVDRDTNTEAFF
TRBJ1-6 NA TRBV19 TGTGCCAGTAGGGGTGAGAGCTCCTATAATTCACCCCTCCACTTT CASRGESSYNSPLHF
TRBJ1-4 NA TRBV6-5 TGTGCCAGCAGGGGGATGGCAACTAATGAAAAACTGTTTTTT CASRGMATNEKLFF
TRBJ1-1 NA TRBV5-6 TGTGCCAGCAGCCCAGGTGGGGGGGCGGTCACTGAAGCTTTCTTT CASSPGGGAVTEAFF